This is a list of T cell receptor beta chains from one sample in a study of T-cell memory formation after mild COVID-19. In TCRdb, the 5' RACE reads were re-called with MiXCR into one record per CDR3 protein. The sample carries more than 250,000 distinct CDR3 sequences, 15% to 20% recorded once. Specimen: PBMCs or a T cell subset sorted from them (not recorded which). These receptors all come from a man aged 18 to 29 who had mild COVID-19 (a few samples of this study predate the infection). Cell type and time point are not known. Both conserved end residues are part of each CDR3. D genes are given only for firm matches. Size is stated for part of the rows, as once, few or many counts, or as a class when the clone is expanded.

D | J | V | size | DNA | CDR3
NA | TRBJ2-3 | TRBV3-2 | few | TGTGCCAGCACCCCCGGGGAGCGGGGGGGCCGTGCACCGACAGATACGCAGTATTTT | CASTPGERGGRAPTDTQYF
NA | TRBJ2-2 | TRBV14 | NA | TGTGCCAGCAGCCAAAGAGGGCTGAACCGGGACCTGTTTTTT | CASSQRGLNRDLFF
TRBD1 | TRBJ1-5 | TRBV20-1 | NA | TGCAGTGCCGACAGGGGGCGGCCCAATCAGCCCCAGCATTTT | CSADRGRPNQPQHF
NA | TRBJ1-6 | TRBV30 | NA | TGTGCCTGGGACAAGGGTAATTCACCCCTCCACTTT | CAWDKGNSPLHF
NA | TRBJ2-1 | TRBV20-1 | few | TGCAGTGCTGGCCCCCCGGTCAATGAGCAGTTCTTC | CSAGPPVNEQFF
NA | TRBJ2-3 | TRBV20-1 | few | TGCAGTGCTTGGACCCCAGGGCCCACAGATACGCAGTATTTT | CSAWTPGPTDTQYF
NA | TRBJ1-5 | TRBV6-5 | few | TGTGCCAGCAGTTACGGGGGAGTCCAGCATTTT | CASSYGGVQHF
TRBD1 | TRBJ1-1 | TRBV7-6 | few | TGTGCCAGCAGCATCCGGGACAGACTAATGAACACTGAAGCTTTCTTT | CASSIRDRLMNTEAFF
NA | TRBJ2-3 | TRBV12-3/TRBV12-4 | few | TGTGCCAGCAGCCGAGGCTCAGGGGGCGCGGGGGCAGATACGCAGTATTTT | CASSRGSGGAGADTQYF
TRBD1 | TRBJ1-6 | TRBV4-3 | many | TGCGCCAGCAGCCATTACGGACAGGGGAATTCACCCCTCCACTTT | CASSHYGQGNSPLHF
NA | TRBJ2-7 | TRBV4-1 | many | TGCGCCAGCAGCCTCAAAACAGACTTTAGCTCCTACGAGCAGTACTTC | CASSLKTDFSSYEQYF
TRBD2 | TRBJ2-5 | TRBV11-1 | NA | TGTGCCAGCAGCTTGAGCGGGGCGCGAGAGACCCAGTACTTC | CASSLSGARETQYF
TRBD1 | TRBJ2-1 | TRBV24-1 | few | TGTGCCACCAGTGATGCCGGACAGGGGGTAGGGAATGAGCAGTTCTTC | CATSDAGQGVGNEQFF
NA | TRBJ2-1 | TRBV7-9 | many | TGTGCCAGCAGCTTAGATCACAATGAGCAGTTCTTC | CASSLDHNEQFF
NA | TRBJ1-4 | TRBV27 | few | TGTGCCAGCAGTTTTAAGAGGGGGAGAGGTGAAAAACTGTTTTTT | CASSFKRGRGEKLFF
TRBD1 | TRBJ1-2 | TRBV12-3/TRBV12-4 | NA | TGTGCCAGCAGTCTCCCGGGGACAGGAGCGAATGGCTACACCTTC | CASSLPGTGANGYTF
NA | TRBJ2-7 | TRBV20-1 | few | TGCAGTGCTAGAGATACCGGGACTCCCCGGGGCGAGCAGTACTTC | CSARDTGTPRGEQYF
TRBD2 | TRBJ2-5 | TRBV5-1 | once | TGCGCCAGCAGCTTGACTGGGGGGGGGAGCGAGACCCAGTACTTC | CASSLTGGGSETQYF
NA | TRBJ2-2 | TRBV18 | few | TGTGCCAGCTCACCACCGGAGGCAGTCTCCGGCGGGGAGCTGTTTTTT | CASSPPEAVSGGELFF
NA | TRBJ2-1 | TRBV7-2 | NA | TGTGCCAGCAGCTTTGCCGGGACGTTATTCTTC | CASSFAGTLFF
TRBD1 | TRBJ1-2 | TRBV19 | few | TGTGCCAGTGAGGGACAGATCTATGGCTACACCTTC | CASEGQIYGYTF
NA | TRBJ2-3 | TRBV4-3 | few | TGCGCCAGCAGCCAAGAGAGTGCGCGGGGCACAGATACGCAGTATTTT | CASSQESARGTDTQYF
NA | TRBJ2-3 | TRBV7-9 | few | TGTGCCAGCAGCTCACCAGGGAGGGATACGCAGTATTTT | CASSSPGRDTQYF
NA | TRBJ1-3 | TRBV7-2 | NA | TGTGCCAGCTCACTTGGCCCCGCGAGATCTGGAAACACCATATATTTT | CASSLGPARSGNTIYF
NA | TRBJ1-1 | TRBV7-9 | NA | TGTGCCAGCAGCGCCAGACAGCTACTGAACACTGAAGCTTTCTTT | CASSARQLLNTEAFF
TRBD2 | TRBJ2-3 | TRBV5-1 | few | TGCGCCAGCAGCTCGACTAGCGGGGCCTACACAGATACGCAGTATTTT | CASSSTSGAYTDTQYF
NA | TRBJ2-7 | TRBV12-5 | NA | TGTGCTAGTGACTCGGACAGCTCCTACGAGCAGTACTTC | CASDSDSSYEQYF
NA | TRBJ2-2 | TRBV20-1 | NA | TGCAGTGCCCTAGACCCTAACACCGGGGAGCTGTTTTTT | CSALDPNTGELFF